Sequencing of this TCR beta chain was carried out in a study of cytomegalovirus exposure and HLA in healthy donors. Across the whole study: The 120 validation repertoires matched the roughly 700 first-cohort repertoires in platform, a later analysis reported. Regarding the study as a whole: Reports indicated that the classifier achieved high specificity and sensitivity in diagnosing cytomegalovirus status. The tendency of first-cohort TCR clusters to co-occur in the roughly 130 validation repertoires emerged from a later analysis.

To note about this clone: Its antigen remains unknown.

The CDR3 is 15 residues long. V was cut by 5 bases and J by 4 bases, with 17 bases left in between. CDR1 is SGHVS and CDR2 is FQNEAQ in the germline V gene. Libraries were prepared by immunoSEQ multiplex PCR; TCRdb keeps only in-frame clonotypes and omits some of them. The sample consists of around 200,000 clones, about 90% of them appearing once. The TCR sequence derives from a woman aged 18-29 years in good health and CMV-seronegative. Source material: PBMCs. The rearrangement links TRBV7-8 to TRBJ1-2; D not resolved. The CDR3 is CASSGRVGLLYGYTF. DNA for the CDR3: TGTGCCAGCAGCGGTCGAGTGGGCCTCCTCTATGGCTACACCTTC.